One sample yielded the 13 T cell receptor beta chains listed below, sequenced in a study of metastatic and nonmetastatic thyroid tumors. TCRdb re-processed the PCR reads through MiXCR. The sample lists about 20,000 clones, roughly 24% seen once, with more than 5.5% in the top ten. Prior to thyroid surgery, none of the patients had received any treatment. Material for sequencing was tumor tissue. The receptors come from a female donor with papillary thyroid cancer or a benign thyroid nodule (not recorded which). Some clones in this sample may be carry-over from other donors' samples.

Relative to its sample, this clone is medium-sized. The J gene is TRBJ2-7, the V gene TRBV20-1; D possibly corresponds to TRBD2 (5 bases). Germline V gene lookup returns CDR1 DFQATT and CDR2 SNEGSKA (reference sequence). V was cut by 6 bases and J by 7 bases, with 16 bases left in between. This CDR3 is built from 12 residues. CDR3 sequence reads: CSASRGSVEQYF. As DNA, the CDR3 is TGCAGTGCCAGTCGCGGGTCGGTGGAGCAGTACTTC.

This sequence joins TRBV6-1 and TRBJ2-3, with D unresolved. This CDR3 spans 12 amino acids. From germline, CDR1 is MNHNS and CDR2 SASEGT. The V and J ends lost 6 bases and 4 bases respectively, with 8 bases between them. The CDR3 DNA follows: TGTGCCAGCAGCTTCATCTCAGATACGCAGTATTTT. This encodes CASSFISDTQYF.

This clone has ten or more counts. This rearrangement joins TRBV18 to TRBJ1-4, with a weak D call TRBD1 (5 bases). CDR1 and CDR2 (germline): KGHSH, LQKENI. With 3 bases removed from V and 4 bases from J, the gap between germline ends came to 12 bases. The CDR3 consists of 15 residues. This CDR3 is CASSPETANNEKLFF. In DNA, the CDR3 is TGTGCCAGCTCACCCGAGACAGCGAATAATGAAAAACTGTTTTTT.

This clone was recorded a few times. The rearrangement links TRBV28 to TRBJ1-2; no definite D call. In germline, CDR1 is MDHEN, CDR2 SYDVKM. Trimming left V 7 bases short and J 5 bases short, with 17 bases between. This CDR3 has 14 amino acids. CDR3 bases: TGTGCCAGCACCTTGTTCGGGCCAGGATATGGCTACACCTTC. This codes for CASTLFGPGYGYTF.

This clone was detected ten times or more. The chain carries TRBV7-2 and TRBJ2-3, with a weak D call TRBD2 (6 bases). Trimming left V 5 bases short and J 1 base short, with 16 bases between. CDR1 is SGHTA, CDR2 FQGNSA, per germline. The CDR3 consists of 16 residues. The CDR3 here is CASSLHRGVGTDTQYF. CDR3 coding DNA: TGTGCCAGCAGCCTCCACCGCGGGGTGGGCACAGATACGCAGTATTTT.

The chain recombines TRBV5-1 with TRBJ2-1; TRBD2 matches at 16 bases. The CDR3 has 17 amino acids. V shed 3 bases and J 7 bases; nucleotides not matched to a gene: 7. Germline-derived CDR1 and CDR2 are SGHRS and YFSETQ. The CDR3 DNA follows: TGCGCCAGCAGCTCGGGACTAGCGGGAGGGCCCCGGAATGAGCAGTTCTTC. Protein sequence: CASSSGLAGGPRNEQFF.

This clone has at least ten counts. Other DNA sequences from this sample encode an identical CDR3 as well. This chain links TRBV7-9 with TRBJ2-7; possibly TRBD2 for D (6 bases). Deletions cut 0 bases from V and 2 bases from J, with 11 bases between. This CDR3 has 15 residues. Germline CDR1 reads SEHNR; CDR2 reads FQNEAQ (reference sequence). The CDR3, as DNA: TGTGCCAGCAGCTTAGCGGGCGGGGCGACCTACGAGCAGTACTTC. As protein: CASSLAGGATYEQYF.

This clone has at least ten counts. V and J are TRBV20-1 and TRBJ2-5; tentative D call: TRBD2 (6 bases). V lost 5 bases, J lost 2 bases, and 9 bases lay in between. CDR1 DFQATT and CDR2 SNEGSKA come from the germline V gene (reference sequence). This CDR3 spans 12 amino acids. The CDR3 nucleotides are TGCAGTGCTGCCGGGACTCAAGAGACCCAGTACTTC. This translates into CSAAGTQETQYF.

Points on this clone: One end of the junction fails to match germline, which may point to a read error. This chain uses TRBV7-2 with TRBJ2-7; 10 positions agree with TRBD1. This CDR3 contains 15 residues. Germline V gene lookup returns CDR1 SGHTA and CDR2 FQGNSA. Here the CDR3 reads CASIRLTGGAYDQYF. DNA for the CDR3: TGTGCCAGCATCCGTTTGACAGGGGGCGCCTACGATCAGTACTTC.

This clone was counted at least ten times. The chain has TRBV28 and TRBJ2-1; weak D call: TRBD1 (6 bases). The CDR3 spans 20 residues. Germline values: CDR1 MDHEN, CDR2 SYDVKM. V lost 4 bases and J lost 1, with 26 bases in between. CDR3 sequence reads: CASSSLFDSYRDKSYNEQFF. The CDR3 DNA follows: TGTGCCAGCAGTTCCCTCTTTGACTCCTACAGGGATAAGTCCTACAATGAGCAGTTCTTC.

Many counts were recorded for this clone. The CDR3 protein is CASSSGSYNEQFF. The CDR3 DNA reads TGTGCCAGCAGTTCGGGATCCTACAATGAGCAGTTCTTC. The rearrangement joins TRBV28 to TRBJ2-1, with D perhaps matching TRBD2 (5 bases). This CDR3 is 13 amino acids long. CDR1 is MDHEN, CDR2 SYDVKM, per germline. V dropped 4 bases and J dropped 1 base, with 5 bases sitting between them.

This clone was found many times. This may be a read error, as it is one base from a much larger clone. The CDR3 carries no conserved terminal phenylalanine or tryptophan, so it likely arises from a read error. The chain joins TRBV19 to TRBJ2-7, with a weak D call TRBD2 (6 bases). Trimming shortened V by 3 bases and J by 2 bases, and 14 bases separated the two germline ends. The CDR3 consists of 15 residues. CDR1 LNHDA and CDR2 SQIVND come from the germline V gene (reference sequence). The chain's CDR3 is CASSIGGAQPYEQYL. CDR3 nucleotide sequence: TGTGCCAGTAGTATCGGGGGAGCGCAACCCTACGAGCAGTACTTA.

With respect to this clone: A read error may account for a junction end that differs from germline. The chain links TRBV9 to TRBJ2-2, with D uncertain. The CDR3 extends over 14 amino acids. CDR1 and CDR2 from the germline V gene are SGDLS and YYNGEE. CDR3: CASSAVVGTWELFF. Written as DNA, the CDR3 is TGTGCCAGCAGCGCAGTGGTCGGCACCTGGGAGCTGTTTTTT.